One sample yielded the 11 T cell receptor beta chains listed below, sequenced in a study of blood T cell repertoires in COVID-19. Generated by immunoSEQ multiplex PCR, the TCRdb table keeps only in-frame clones and is missing some. The sample shows 250,000 to 300,000 clones, 91% of them seen only once. The sequenced sample consisted of PBMCs or T cells enriched from blood (not recorded which). The receptors were sampled from a human donor in a cohort exposed to, infected with or recovered from COVID-19 (not recorded which). The donor label of this sample is uncertain.

This chain joins TRBV4-3 and TRBJ2-7, with 9 bases aligning to TRBD1. V lost 3 bases and J lost 2; bases outside the gene matches: 5. The CDR3 totals 15 residues. Germline V CDR1 and CDR2: LGHNA, YSLEER. CDR3 region: CASSQWTGVAYEQYF. The CDR3 coding sequence is TGCGCCAGCAGCCAGTGGACAGGGGTAGCCTACGAGCAGTACTTC.

The V gene is TRBV2, the J gene TRBJ1-4; D remains unclear. Germline loops: CDR1 SNHLY, CDR2 FYNNEI. Between the trimmed V and J ends, which lost 7 bases and 0 bases, there was a span of 6 bases. The CDR3 runs to 13 residues. DNA of the CDR3: TGTGCCAGCAATCCAGCAACTAATGAAAAACTGTTTTTT. This sequence encodes CASNPATNEKLFF.

This chain connects TRBV6-5 to TRBJ1-6; D uncertain. CDR1 MNHEY and CDR2 SVGAGI come from the germline V gene. The CDR3 extends over 13 amino acids. V lost 8 bases and J 8 bases, leaving 13 bases between the germline ends. The CDR3 sequence: CASGVQRDSPLHF. The CDR3 DNA follows: TGTGCCAGCGGGGTGCAGCGGGATTCACCCCTCCACTTT.

V gene TRBV9 combines with J gene TRBJ2-1, with TRBD2 matching 10 bases. CDR1 is SGDLS and CDR2 is YYNGEE in the germline V gene. The V segment lost 1 base and the J segment 7 bases; nucleotides outside the gene matches: 11. The CDR3 totals 17 residues. The CDR3: CASSVPSAGGPGNEQFF. The CDR3 DNA is TGTGCCAGCAGCGTACCCTCAGCGGGGGGGCCTGGGAATGAGCAGTTCTTC.

The chain is built from TRBV6-5 and TRBJ2-7; TRBD1 matches 8 bases. CDR1 is MNHEY, CDR2 SVGAGI, per germline. This CDR3 comprises 16 residues. V was pared by 0 bases and J by 6 bases, with 10 bases of the junction left unmatched. The CDR3 spells CASSYSMGQGAVEQYF. The CDR3 bases are TGTGCCAGCAGTTACTCGATGGGTCAGGGGGCGGTCGAGCAGTACTTC.

This chain links TRBV18 with TRBJ2-5; D is undetermined. The V and J ends lost 3 bases and 5 bases respectively, with 4 bases between them. The CDR3 has 11 amino acids. The germline V gene has CDR1 KGHSH and CDR2 LQKENI. The CDR3 DNA sequence: TGTGCCAGCTCACCGAGGGAGACCCAGTACTTC. Translating gives CASSPRETQYF.

This rearrangement joins TRBV5-4 to TRBJ1-1; 7 bases line up with TRBD1. Germline V gene lookup returns CDR1 SGHNT and CDR2 YYREEE (reference sequence). This CDR3 contains 14 residues. With V trimmed by 3 bases and J by 1 base, 3 bases remained unmatched. The CDR3 loop is CASSWTGGNTEAFF. CDR3 coding DNA: TGTGCCAGCAGCTGGACAGGAGGGAACACTGAAGCTTTCTTT.

The chain carries TRBV4-1 and TRBJ2-2; D remains ambiguous. Germline CDR1 is MGHRA and CDR2 is YSYEKL. Between the trimmed V and J ends, which lost 1 base and 7 bases, there was a span of 7 bases. The CDR3 has 13 amino acids. CDR3 loop: CASSQGGFGELFF. Here the CDR3 DNA reads TGCGCCAGCAGCCAAGGCGGATTCGGGGAGCTGTTTTTT.

This clone was counted once. The chain combines TRBV6-5 with TRBJ1-5, with 8 bases lining up with TRBD1. CDR3 size: 13 residues. Germline CDR1 MNHEY, CDR2 SVGAGI. Losses at the gene ends were 8 bases for V and 3 bases for J; bases not matched to a gene: 3. CDR3 sequence (DNA): TGTGCCAGCCAACAGGGGGACAATCAGCCCCAGCATTTT. It codes for CASQQGDNQPQHF.

The chain carries TRBV14 and TRBJ2-3; possibly TRBD1 for D (5 bases). This CDR3 spans 16 amino acids. Germline CDR1 SGHDN, CDR2 FVKESK. V dropped 1 base and J dropped 0 bases, with 11 bases sitting between them. CDR3 nucleotides: TGTGCCAGCAGCCAAGTACGACAGTCAAGCACAGATACGCAGTATTTT. Protein sequence: CASSQVRQSSTDTQYF.

J is TRBJ1-2 and V is TRBV4-1; D is uncertain. Germline CDR1 MGHRA, CDR2 YSYEKL. This CDR3 is built from 14 residues. The V and J ends lost 0 bases and 8 bases respectively, with 13 bases between them. CDR3 sequence: CASSQDEGAGGYTF. The CDR3 DNA is TGCGCCAGCAGCCAAGACGAGGGTGCTGGCGGCTACACCTTC.